The present T cell receptor (beta chain) was sequenced within a study of neurological immune-mediated disorders. The time point: longitudinal time-point 1 (baseline). A 10-nucleotide random UMI tagged transcripts in template-switch 5'RACE cDNA synthesis. TCRdb re-called the 5' RACE reads through MiXCR, storing one row per CDR3 protein. This table has 50,000 to 70,000 distinct CDR3 sequences, about 10% appearing once. The CDR3 contains 14 residues. CDR1 and CDR2 from the germline V gene are SGHAT and FQNNGV. Trimming removed 1 base at V and 11 bases at J, with 12 bases between. This clonotype has ten or more counts.

Sequenced sample: PBMCs. This TCR derives from a male donor with HTLV-1-associated myelopathy (HAM/TSP). This sequence joins TRBV11-2 and TRBJ1-6; D is unresolved. CDR3 protein: CASSLAEGLAPLHF. The CDR3 region has the DNA TGTGCCAGCAGCTTAGCAGAGGGATTGGCACCCCTCCACTTT.